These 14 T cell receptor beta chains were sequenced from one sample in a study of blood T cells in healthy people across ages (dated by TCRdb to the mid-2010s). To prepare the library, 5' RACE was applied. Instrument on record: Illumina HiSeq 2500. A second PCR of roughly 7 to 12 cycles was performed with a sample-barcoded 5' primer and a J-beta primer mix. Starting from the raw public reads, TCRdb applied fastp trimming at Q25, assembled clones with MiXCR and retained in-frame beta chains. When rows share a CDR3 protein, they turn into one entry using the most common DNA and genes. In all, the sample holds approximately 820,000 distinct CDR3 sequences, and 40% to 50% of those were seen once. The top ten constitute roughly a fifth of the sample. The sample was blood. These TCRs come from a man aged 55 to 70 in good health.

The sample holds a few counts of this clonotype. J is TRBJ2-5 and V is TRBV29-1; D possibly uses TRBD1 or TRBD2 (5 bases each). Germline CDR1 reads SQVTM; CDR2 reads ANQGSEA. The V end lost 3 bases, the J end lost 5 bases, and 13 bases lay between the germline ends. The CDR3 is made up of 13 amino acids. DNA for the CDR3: TGCAGCGTTGATCACCGGGACCCTGAGACCCAGTACTTC. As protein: CSVDHRDPETQYF.

The CDR3 DNA sequence: TGTGCCAGCTCACCAGGGACTAGCAATCAGCCCCAGCATTTT. It specifies CASSPGTSNQPQHF. The rearrangement uses TRBV18 and TRBJ1-5, with D perhaps matching TRBD1 (5 bases). Germline V gene lookup returns CDR1 KGHSH and CDR2 LQKENI. V was clipped by 2 bases and J by 0 bases, with 5 bases between them. This CDR3 contains 14 residues. Full variable domain (missing parts from reference TRBV18 and TRBJ1-5): NAGVMQNPRHLVRRRGQEARLRCSPMKGHSHVYWYRQLPEEGLKFMVYLQKENIIDESGMPKERFSAEFPKEGPSILRIQQVVRGDSAAYFCASSPGTSNQPQHFGDGTRLSIL.

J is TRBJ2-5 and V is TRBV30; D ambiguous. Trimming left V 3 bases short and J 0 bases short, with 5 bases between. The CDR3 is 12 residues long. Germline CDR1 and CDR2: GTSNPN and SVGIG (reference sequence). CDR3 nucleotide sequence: TGTGCCTGGAGGCAGAACCAAGAGACCCAGTACTTC. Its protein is CAWRQNQETQYF. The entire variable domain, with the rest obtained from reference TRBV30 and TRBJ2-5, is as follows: SQTIHQWPATLVQPVGSPLSLECTVEGTSNPNLYWYRQAAGRGLQLLFYSVGIGQISSEVPQNLSASRPQDRQFILSSKKLLLSDSGFYLCAWRQNQETQYFGPGTRLLVL.

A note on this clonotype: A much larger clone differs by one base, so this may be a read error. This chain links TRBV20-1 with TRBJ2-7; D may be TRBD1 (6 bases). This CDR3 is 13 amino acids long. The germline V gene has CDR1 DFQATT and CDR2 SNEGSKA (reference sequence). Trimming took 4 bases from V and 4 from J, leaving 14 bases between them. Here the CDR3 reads CSANSGQLYEQYF. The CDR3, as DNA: TGCAGTGCTAATTCGGGACAACTTTACGAGCAGTACTTC.

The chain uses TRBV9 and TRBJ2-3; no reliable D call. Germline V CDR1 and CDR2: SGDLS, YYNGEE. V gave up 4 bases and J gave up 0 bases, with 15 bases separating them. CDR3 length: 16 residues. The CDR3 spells CASSLRVDSSTDTQYF. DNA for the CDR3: TGTGCCAGCAGCCTCCGTGTCGATTCTAGCACAGATACGCAGTATTTT.

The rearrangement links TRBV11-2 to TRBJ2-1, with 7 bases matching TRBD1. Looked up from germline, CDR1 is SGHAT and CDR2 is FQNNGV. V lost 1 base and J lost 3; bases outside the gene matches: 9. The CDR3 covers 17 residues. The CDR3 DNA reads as TGTGCCAGCAGCTTAGTTCCTCCAGGACAGGACTACAATGAGCAGTTCTTC. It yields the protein CASSLVPPGQDYNEQFF.

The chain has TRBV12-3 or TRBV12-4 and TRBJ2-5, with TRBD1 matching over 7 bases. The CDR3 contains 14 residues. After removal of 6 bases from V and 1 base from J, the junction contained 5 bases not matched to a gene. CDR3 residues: CASRQGQGQETQYF. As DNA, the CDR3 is TGTGCCAGCAGACAGGGGCAGGGCCAAGAGACCCAGTACTTC.

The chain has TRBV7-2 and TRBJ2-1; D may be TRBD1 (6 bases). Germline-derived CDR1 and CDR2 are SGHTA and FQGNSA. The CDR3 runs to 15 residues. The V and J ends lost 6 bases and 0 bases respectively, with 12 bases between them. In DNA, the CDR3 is TGTGCCAGCAGGTTCCGGGACAACTCCTACAATGAGCAGTTCTTC. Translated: CASRFRDNSYNEQFF.

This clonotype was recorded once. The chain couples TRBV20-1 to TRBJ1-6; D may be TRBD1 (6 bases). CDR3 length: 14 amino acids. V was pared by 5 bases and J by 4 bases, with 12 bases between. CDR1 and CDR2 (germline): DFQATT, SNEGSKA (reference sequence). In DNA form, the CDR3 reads TGCAGTGCTGGGTCGACAGGATATAATTCACCCCTCCACTTT. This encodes CSAGSTGYNSPLHF.

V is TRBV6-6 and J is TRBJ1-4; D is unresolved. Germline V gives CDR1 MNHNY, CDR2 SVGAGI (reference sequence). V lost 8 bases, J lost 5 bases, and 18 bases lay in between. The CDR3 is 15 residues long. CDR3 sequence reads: CASGYPPGRNEKLFF. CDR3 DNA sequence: TGTGCCAGCGGATATCCCCCTGGACGGAATGAAAAACTGTTTTTT.

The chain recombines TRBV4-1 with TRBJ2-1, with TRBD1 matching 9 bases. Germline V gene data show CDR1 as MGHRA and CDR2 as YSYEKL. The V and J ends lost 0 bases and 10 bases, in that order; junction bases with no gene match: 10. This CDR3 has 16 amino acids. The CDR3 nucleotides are TGCGCCAGCAGCCAAGATCAAGGACAGGGGATACGGGAGCAGTTCTTC. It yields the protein CASSQDQGQGIREQFF.

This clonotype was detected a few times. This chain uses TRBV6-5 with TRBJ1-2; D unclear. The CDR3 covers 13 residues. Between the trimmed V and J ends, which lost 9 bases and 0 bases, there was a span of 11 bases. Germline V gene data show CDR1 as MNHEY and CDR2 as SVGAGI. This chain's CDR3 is CASMTRSNYGYTF. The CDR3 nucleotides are TGTGCCAGTATGACGAGGTCTAACTATGGCTACACCTTC.

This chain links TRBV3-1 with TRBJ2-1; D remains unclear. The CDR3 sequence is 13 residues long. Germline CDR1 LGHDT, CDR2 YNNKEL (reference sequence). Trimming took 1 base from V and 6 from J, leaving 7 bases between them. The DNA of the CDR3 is TGTGCCAGCAGCCAAGTGTGGGGCAATGAGCAGTTCTTC. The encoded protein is CASSQVWGNEQFF.

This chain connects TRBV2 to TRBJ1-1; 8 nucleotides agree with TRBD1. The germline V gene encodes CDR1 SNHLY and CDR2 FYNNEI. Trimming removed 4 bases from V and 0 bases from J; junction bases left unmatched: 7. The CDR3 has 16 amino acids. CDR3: CASSVPGGRLNTEAFF. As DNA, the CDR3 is TGTGCCAGCAGTGTTCCAGGGGGCAGGTTGAACACTGAAGCTTTCTTT.